Shown below are 17 T cell receptor beta chains from a single sample sequenced in a study of blood T cell repertoires in COVID-19 (dated by TCRdb to 2018 to 2020). Library generation was performed with the immunoSEQ multiplex PCR assay. TCRdb limited this immuneACCESS table to in-frame rearrangements with V and J called. A share of clones is missing; checked studies link under half to unresolved V genes, and the rest is unexplained. This sample has 200,000 to 300,000 clones in its table, and more than 85% of those were observed once. Together, the top ten hold approximately 2.6% of the sample. Sequenced: peripheral blood. The receptors shown here come from a young adult with COVID-19, enrolled during active disease.

V gene TRBV11-3 combines with J gene TRBJ2-7; 8 nucleotides match TRBD2. V was pared by 1 base and J by 4 bases, with 0 bases of the junction left unmatched. Germline CDR1 and CDR2: SGHNT and YENEEA. This CDR3 comprises 13 residues. This CDR3 is CASSLGLAYEQYF. The CDR3 nucleotides are TGTGCCAGCAGCTTAGGACTAGCGTACGAGCAGTACTTC.

This chain connects TRBV5-1 to TRBJ2-5, with 8 nucleotides matching TRBD1. V lost 1 base and J lost 5; bases outside the gene matches: 4. Germline CDR1 and CDR2: SGHRS and YFSETQ. CDR3 length equals 14 residues. DNA of the CDR3: TGCGCCAGCAGCTTGTCAGGGGGCGGGGAGACCCAGTACTTC. Translating gives CASSLSGGGETQYF.

The V call is TRBV7-2, the J call TRBJ1-2, with D possibly matching TRBD1 (5 bases). Trimming left V 5 bases short and J 6 bases short, with 7 bases between. The CDR3 extends over 11 amino acids. Germline CDR1 and CDR2: SGHTA and FQGNSA. The CDR3 region is CASSRGDGYTF. The CDR3 DNA reads TGTGCCAGCAGCCGGGGGGATGGCTACACCTTC.

This clone appeared a few times. The chain employs TRBV5-4 and TRBJ2-7, with unresolved D. Trimming removed 0 bases at V and 1 base at J, with 5 bases between. The CDR3 is made up of 13 amino acids. Germline values: CDR1 SGHNT, CDR2 YYREEE (reference sequence). The CDR3, as DNA: TGTGCCAGCAGCTTGGAACAGTCCTACGAGCAGTACTTC. This codes for CASSLEQSYEQYF.

The V gene is TRBV5-1, the J gene TRBJ1-6; no clear D gene. Germline lookup yields CDR1 SGHRS and CDR2 YFSETQ. The CDR3 has 16 amino acids. V dropped 0 bases and J dropped 0 bases, with 7 bases sitting between them. DNA of the CDR3: TGCGCCAGCAGCTTGGCGCACAGCTCCTATAATTCACCCCTCCACTTT. It is translated as CASSLAHSSYNSPLHF. The full variable domain, rest sourced from reference TRBV5-1 and TRBJ1-6, is KAGVTQTPRYLIKTRGQQVTLSCSPISGHRSVSWYQQTPGQGLQFLFEYFSETQRNKGNFPGRFSGRQFSNSRSEMNVSTLELGDSALYLCASSLAHSSYNSPLHFGNGTRLTVT.

The J gene is TRBJ2-5, the V gene TRBV7-2; 9 bases are shared with TRBD2. The CDR3 has 15 amino acids. V lost 2 bases to trimming and J lost 1 base; unmatched junction nucleotides: 2. Germline CDR1 and CDR2: SGHTA and FQGNSA. The CDR3 region is CASSLLAGPQETQYF. CDR3 bases: TGTGCCAGCAGCTTACTAGCGGGGCCCCAAGAGACCCAGTACTTC.

In DNA form, the CDR3 reads TGCAGCGTTCAAACAGGGGGCAACTATGGCTACACCTTC. Translation: CSVQTGGNYGYTF. V gene TRBV29-1 combines with J gene TRBJ1-2; 9 bases map to TRBD1. The CDR3 length is 13 residues. V was pared by 5 bases and J by 2 bases, with 3 bases of the junction left unmatched. Germline assignment: CDR1 SQVTM and CDR2 ANQGSEA.

Only a few counts were recorded for this clone. This chain connects TRBV4-2 to TRBJ1-1; D might be TRBD1 (6 bases). The length of the CDR3 is 14 residues. The germline V gene encodes CDR1 LGHNA and CDR2 YNFKEQ. The V gene lost 1 base and the J gene lost 4 bases, with 10 bases spanning the gap. CDR3 sequence (DNA): TGTGCCAGCAGCCAAGGCGGCAGGGGCACTGAAGCTTTCTTT. Translating gives CASSQGGRGTEAFF.

CDR3 sequence reads: CASSPLAGGHYEQYF. Here the CDR3 DNA reads TGTGCCAGCAGTCCCCTAGCGGGAGGGCACTACGAGCAGTACTTC. The chain employs TRBV6-5 and TRBJ2-7; 12 bases map to TRBD2. Looked up from germline, CDR1 is MNHEY and CDR2 is SVGAGI. CDR3 length: 15 residues. V lost 5 bases, J lost 3 bases, and 5 bases stayed unmatched.

This chain uses TRBV19 with TRBJ2-2; weak D call: TRBD2 (6 bases). The CDR3 totals 16 residues. Germline V gene data show CDR1 as LNHDA and CDR2 as SQIVND (reference sequence). Deletions cut 3 bases from V and 2 bases from J, with 13 bases between. Here the CDR3 DNA reads TGTGCCAGTAGTATCTCCATGGGAGGTAACACCGGGGAGCTGTTTTTT. It is translated as CASSISMGGNTGELFF.

This chain links TRBV10-2 with TRBJ2-5; a weak D match, TRBD2 (6 bases). From germline, CDR1 is WSHSY and CDR2 SAAADI. The CDR3 totals 13 residues. Between the trimmed V and J ends, which lost 5 bases and 3 bases, there was a span of 10 bases. As DNA, the CDR3 is TGCGCCAGCAGTAGAGCGGGTAAAGAGACCCAGTACTTC. As protein: CASSRAGKETQYF.

This chain uses TRBV13 with TRBJ2-3; 9 bases are shared with TRBD2. Germline lookup yields CDR1 PRHDT and CDR2 FYEKMQ (reference sequence). The CDR3 loop spans 16 amino acids. With V trimmed by 5 bases and J by 2 bases, 8 bases remained unmatched. CDR3 loop: CASSPMASGTTDTQYF. CDR3 bases: TGTGCCAGCAGCCCAATGGCTAGCGGGACCACAGATACGCAGTATTTT.

In its sample, this clone was seen a few times. V and J are TRBV27 and TRBJ1-2, with 7 bases identical to TRBD1. After removal of 6 bases from V and 8 bases from J, the junction contained 9 bases not matched to a gene. CDR3 size: 13 residues. Germline assignment: CDR1 MNHEY and CDR2 SMNVEV (reference sequence). DNA for the CDR3: TGTGCCAGCAGCAGAACAGGGGCCTACGGCTACACCTTC. Translation: CASSRTGAYGYTF.

The chain uses TRBV5-4 and TRBJ2-1; TRBD2 aligns across 8 bases. V lost 4 bases and J lost 4; bases outside the gene matches: 13. Germline V gene lookup returns CDR1 SGHNT and CDR2 YYREEE (reference sequence). CDR3 length: 17 amino acids. CDR3 nucleotides: TGTGCCAGCAGCCCCGCCGGCCCTAGCGGGTCTTACAATGAGCAGTTCTTC. Amino acid sequence: CASSPAGPSGSYNEQFF.

This chain links TRBV7-7 with TRBJ2-1; D unclear. From germline, CDR1 is SSHAT and CDR2 FNYEAQ (reference sequence). The CDR3 consists of 15 residues. Trimming shortened V by 3 bases and J by 0 bases, and 9 bases separated the two germline ends. The CDR3 region is CASSFDSSSYNEQFF. As DNA, the CDR3 is TGTGCCAGCAGCTTTGACTCAAGCTCCTACAATGAGCAGTTCTTC.

V usage is TRBV27 and J usage is TRBJ2-1; 8 nucleotides align to TRBD2. The CDR3 is 13 residues long. CDR1 and CDR2 from the germline V gene are MNHEY and SMNVEV (reference sequence). The ends lost 10 bases at V and 7 bases at J; junction bases unmatched: 9. CDR3 sequence reads: CATRPAGVNEQFF. CDR3 nucleotide sequence: TGTGCCACTAGACCAGCGGGAGTGAATGAGCAGTTCTTC.

CDR3 amino acids: CASSLFSGGNQPQHF. As DNA, the CDR3 is TGCGCCAGCAGCTTGTTCTCAGGGGGCAATCAGCCCCAGCATTTT. The chain recombines TRBV5-1 with TRBJ1-5; a possible D gene is TRBD1 (6 bases). Trimming removed 1 base from V and 2 bases from J, with 10 bases in between. Germline V lookup: CDR1 SGHRS, CDR2 YFSETQ. The CDR3 runs 15 residues.